A single sample is the source of the 18 T cell receptor beta chains below, sequenced in a study of shared clonotypes between healthy human individuals. Some clones are missing from TCRdb's copy, which holds only in-frame ones; the method was immunoSEQ multiplex PCR. This table has 2 million or so clones, 90% to 95% appearing once. Sequences were obtained from naive CD4+ T cells sorted from blood. Subset meaning: CD45RA+ positively selected. The receptors come from a man between 18 and 35 years old in good health.

This chain joins TRBV30 and TRBJ2-5, with D possibly matching TRBD2 (6 bases). Per the germline V gene, CDR1 is GTSNPN and CDR2 is SVGIG (reference sequence). The CDR3 length is 12 residues. V lost 5 bases to trimming and J lost 3 bases, with 10 bases between them. CDR3 region: CAWGLQEETQYF. The CDR3 DNA follows: TGTGCCTGGGGACTACAGGAAGAGACCCAGTACTTC.

The chain is built from TRBV4-2 and TRBJ1-2; 12 bases align to TRBD1. This CDR3 has 15 amino acids. Per germline, CDR1 LGHNA and CDR2 YNFKEQ. V trimming: 2 bases; J trimming: 7 bases; junction bases outside the gene matches: 5. In DNA form, the CDR3 reads TGTGCCAGCAGCCAAATGGGACAGGGGGCGCTTGGCTACACCTTC. Protein product: CASSQMGQGALGYTF.

The chain combines TRBV29-1 with TRBJ2-7, with TRBD1 matching over 8 bases. V trimming: 6 bases; J trimming: 4 bases; junction bases outside the gene matches: 8. The CDR3 sequence is 13 residues long. Germline CDR1 and CDR2: SQVTM and ANQGSEA. CDR3 coding DNA: TGCAGCGTGATGGGACAGGCCGTTTACGAGCAGTACTTC. Translated: CSVMGQAVYEQYF.

J is TRBJ1-4 and V is TRBV29-1; the match to TRBD1 covers 8 bases. Germline-derived CDR1 and CDR2 are SQVTM and ANQGSEA. V gave up 7 bases and J gave up 6 bases; unmatched junction bases: 1. This CDR3 is 11 amino acids long. In nucleotides, the CDR3 is TGCAGCGCACAGGGGGATGAAAAACTGTTTTTT. Residues: CSAQGDEKLFF.

This clone was recorded only once. J is TRBJ1-5 and V is TRBV9; D is ambiguous. V was shortened by 0 bases and J by 0 bases, with 7 bases between the two germline ends. Germline CDR1 and CDR2: SGDLS and YYNGEE. This CDR3 is built from 15 residues. CDR3 coding DNA: TGTGCCAGCAGCGTAGGGGTAAATAGCAATCAGCCCCAGCATTTT. Amino acids: CASSVGVNSNQPQHF. Drawing the rest from reference TRBV9 and TRBJ1-5, the complete variable domain is DSGVTQTPKHLITATGQRVTLRCSPRSGDLSVYWYQQSLDQGLQFLIQYYNGEERAKGNILERFSAQQFPDLHSELNLSSLELGDSALYFCASSVGVNSNQPQHFGDGTRLSIL.

In regard to this clone: Other DNA variants within this sample encode the same CDR3. This CDR3 reads CASSLDRAGELFF. The CDR3 DNA reads TGTGCCAGCAGCCTCGACAGGGCCGGGGAGCTGTTTTTT. The gene calls are TRBV11-2 and TRBJ2-2; TRBD1 agrees at 7 bases. The CDR3 contains 13 residues. Looked up from germline, CDR1 is SGHAT and CDR2 is FQNNGV. V lost 5 bases, J lost 6 bases, and 3 bases stayed unmatched.

On this clone itself: Other DNA sequences within the sample encode an identical CDR3. The rearrangement joins TRBV30 to TRBJ1-1; D gene unclear. Between the trimmed V and J ends, which lost 0 bases and 4 bases, there was a span of 3 bases. Looked up from germline, CDR1 is GTSNPN and CDR2 is SVGIG (reference sequence). The CDR3 contains 11 residues. CDR3 nucleotide sequence: TGTGCCTGGAGTGTAGTCACTGAAGCTTTCTTT. Protein: CAWSVVTEAFF.

The chain joins TRBV30 to TRBJ1-2; tentative D call: TRBD1 (5 bases). Trimming took off 3 bases at V and 8 bases at J, with 16 bases between the two ends. Germline-derived CDR1 and CDR2 are GTSNPN and SVGIG (reference sequence). The CDR3 covers 13 residues. CDR3 sequence: CAWSQTGAGGYTF. DNA for the CDR3: TGTGCCTGGAGCCAAACCGGGGCGGGGGGCTACACCTTC. Complete variable domain (other parts from reference TRBV30 and TRBJ1-2): SQTIHQWPATLVQPVGSPLSLECTVEGTSNPNLYWYRQAAGRGLQLLFYSVGIGQISSEVPQNLSASRPQDRQFILSSKKLLLSDSGFYLCAWSQTGAGGYTFGSGTRLTVV.

The chain carries TRBV5-1 and TRBJ2-5, with 9 bases matching TRBD2. Germline V gene data show CDR1 as SGHRS and CDR2 as YFSETQ. J gave up 5 bases and V 4 bases, and 3 bases lay outside the gene matches. The CDR3 sequence is 13 residues long. CDR3 loop: CASSGTSGETQYF. CDR3 coding DNA: TGCGCCAGCAGCGGAACTAGCGGGGAGACCCAGTACTTC.

The chain carries TRBV5-1 and TRBJ2-7, with D tentatively TRBD1 (5 bases). The germline V gene encodes CDR1 SGHRS and CDR2 YFSETQ. Trimming removed 0 bases from V and 6 bases from J, with 10 bases in between. The CDR3 extends over 13 amino acids. This CDR3 reads CASSLVQGTEQYF. The CDR3 DNA sequence: TGCGCCAGCAGCTTGGTGCAGGGCACCGAGCAGTACTTC.

The chain uses TRBV10-1 and TRBJ2-1, with TRBD2 as a possible D gene (5 bases). CDR3 length: 13 residues. CDR1 and CDR2 (germline): WNHNN, SYGVQD (reference sequence). V lost 5 bases and J lost 8, with 13 bases in between. This CDR3 reads CASSRTPEDEQFF. The DNA for the CDR3 is TGCGCCAGCAGTAGGACCCCGGAGGATGAGCAGTTCTTC.

This clone has a single count. The rearrangement links TRBV28 to TRBJ1-2; D unresolved. The CDR3 consists of 14 residues. The germline V gene has CDR1 MDHEN and CDR2 SYDVKM. The V gene lost 2 bases and the J gene lost 8 bases, with 15 bases spanning the gap. CDR3: CASSLEGRLTGYTF. DNA for the CDR3: TGTGCCAGCAGTTTAGAGGGCCGGTTAACGGGCTACACCTTC.

This clone has just one count. The V call is TRBV5-6, the J call TRBJ2-7; D is uncertain. In germline, CDR1 is SGHDT, CDR2 YYEEEE. V lost 4 bases and J 1 base, leaving 9 bases between the germline ends. The CDR3 sequence is 13 residues long. The CDR3 sequence is CASSPSYSYEQYF. In nucleotides, the CDR3 is TGTGCCAGCAGCCCAAGTTATTCCTACGAGCAGTACTTC.

The chain joins TRBV10-3 to TRBJ2-5, with D hard to call. Germline V CDR1 and CDR2: ENHRY, SYGVKD. The CDR3 spans 13 residues. Trimming took off 4 bases at V and 5 bases at J, with 11 bases between the two ends. Written as DNA, the CDR3 is TGTGCCATCAGTGCCAGTAAGCCGGAGACCCAGTACTTC. Encoded protein: CAISASKPETQYF.

The chain carries TRBV6-1 and TRBJ2-5, with unresolved D. The CDR3 extends over 15 amino acids. The germline V and J ends were trimmed by 5 bases and 4 bases, with 17 bases remaining between them. The V gene's germline CDR1 is MNHNS and CDR2 SASEGT. CDR3 protein: CASSRSWQNPETQYF. For the CDR3, the DNA is TGTGCCAGCAGTCGAAGCTGGCAGAATCCAGAGACCCAGTACTTC.

This clone appeared a single time. CDR3 protein: CASSARQGESMGLSYEQYF. CDR3 coding DNA: TGCGCCAGCAGCGCTAGACAGGGGGAAAGTATGGGCCTTTCCTACGAGCAGTACTTC. The chain is built from TRBV5-1 and TRBJ2-7; 9 nucleotides match TRBD1. The CDR3 consists of 19 residues. From germline, CDR1 is SGHRS and CDR2 YFSETQ. Trimming cost V 4 bases and J 1 base; bases outside gene matches: 18.

The V and J genes are TRBV6-6 and TRBJ1-3; 8 nucleotides line up with TRBD1. J gave up 10 bases and V 2 bases, and 13 bases lay outside the gene matches. CDR1 is MNHNY and CDR2 is SVGAGI in the germline V gene (reference sequence). This CDR3 comprises 16 residues. The DNA of the CDR3 is TGTGCCAGCAGTTACGCGCCGGGACAGGTCCCCAGTACCATATATTTT. It encodes CASSYAPGQVPSTIYF.

This chain joins TRBV28 and TRBJ1-3; 10 positions agree with TRBD1. Per the germline V gene, CDR1 is MDHEN and CDR2 is SYDVKM. Losses at the gene ends were 7 bases for V and 0 bases for J; bases not matched to a gene: 9. The CDR3 has 17 amino acids. This CDR3 is CASTTTGTGVSGNTIYF. For the CDR3, the DNA is TGTGCCAGCACCACTACCGGGACAGGGGTCTCTGGAAACACCATATATTTT.